This T cell receptor (beta chain) appears in the sequencing data of a study of T cell responses to AZD1222 COVID-19 vaccine (dated by TCRdb to the early 2020s). About the investigation overall: AZD1222 recipients with second doses at about 4 weeks or about 12 weeks were pooled, because spike-specific TCR depth and breadth did not differ between schedules. A total of approximately 240 trial participants underwent TCR sequencing, of whom 200 to 220 had received two doses of AZD1222 and 26 had received two doses of the MenACWY control vaccine. Enrollment into the trials was organized by age into subgroups of 18-55, 56-69 and 70-plus years, and those subgroups contained about 160, 30 and 59 TCR-sequenced participants, respectively.

The sample's time point label, decoded: baseline before first vaccination. The vaccinee samples were drawn from two UK trials, COV001 and COV002, one of which was a single-blind randomized controlled phase 2/3 trial testing AZD1222 (ChAdOx1 nCoV-19) in healthy adults. For TCRbeta chain sequencing, PBMC samples were collected from trial participants at day 0 and at day 28 after the second dose. The CDR3 regions of human TCRbeta chains were analyzed by immunosequencing. The study's processing was this. TCRs in the repertoires were compared against a reference library of SARS-CoV-2-specific TCRs that had been generated with the MIRA antigen-specificity platform. Breadth was defined as the fraction of unique TCRs that were SARS-CoV-2-associated. Depth was defined as the fraction of total T cells that were SARS-CoV-2-associated. Using the MIRA data, each spike-specific TCR was mapped to the spike region that the TCR reacts to and placed in a CD4 or CD8 class. Log10-transformed breadth and depth values were compared by one-way ANOVA with Sidak's multiple comparisons tests. As stored in TCRdb, this immuneACCESS dataset retains in-frame rearrangements with V and J assigned. A fraction of the clones does not appear; measured against another copy, unresolved V genes explain less than half of the discrepancy, and the remainder lacks a known reason. Clone size and the V and J calls come from that table; the DNA yielded D and trimming. This sample is represented by more than 250,000 clones; 90% to 95% of them were singletons. In total, the top ten clones hold approximately 0.52% of the sample.

The paper as a whole reports these results and caveats: In the small 56-69-year group, the increase in depth fell short of significance, most likely because of low power. Spike-specific TCR breadth and depth rose significantly after two AZD1222 doses compared with day 0 and with MenACWY recipients. Only five to seven AZD1222 recipients were SARS-CoV-2 seropositive at baseline, limiting conclusions about previously exposed vaccinees. Epitopes outside the regions mutated in the B.1.351 and B.1.1.7 variants were reportedly recognized by nearly half of the unique spike-specific TCRs. Because no day 14 peak-response samples were available, repertoires were characterized only after the peak T cell response. Most participants were white British and females outnumbered males, and the authors suggested that clonal diversity may have been underestimated. The whole spike protein was spanned by vaccine-associated CD4 TCRs, and dominant responses were seen in regions 160-218 and 743-854.

There are 17 amino acids in the CDR3, from cysteine to phenylalanine inclusive. CDR3 DNA is the only sequence kept; it has 51 bases, read in frame from the first base. CDR1 and CDR2, per the germline V gene (reference sequence), are SGHNT and YYREEE. Relative to germline, V is missing 4 bases and J is missing 4 bases, with 11 bases of the junction outside any gene match. Notes on this clone: There is no known antigen for this receptor. One base away there is no much larger clone; base qualities are not given.

The sample in question was peripheral blood, obtained on day 0 of AZD1222 vaccination. The chain uses TRBV5-4 and TRBJ2-1; 10 central nucleotides agree with TRBD2. The clonotype comes from an adult in good health. CDR3 protein: CASSAQTGTSVYNEQFF. The DNA sequence reads TGTGCCAGCAGCGCTCAGACCGGGACTAGCGTTTACAATGAGCAGTTCTTC.